Listed below are T cell receptor beta chains from one sample, sequenced in a study of identical twins. TCRdb recomputed calls from the 5' RACE reads with MiXCR, one row per CDR3 protein. The sample holds roughly 1,500,000 distinct CDR3 sequences, about 30% seen once. Sample: cord blood. The receptor set was obtained from a newborn girl in good health. The conserved cysteine and the conserved F or W are not part of the CDR3 here. D genes are given only for firm matches.

TRBD2	TRBJ2-7	TRBV4-2	ASSQPGTRGYYEQY
TRBD2	.	TRBV7-2	ASSLVASGGPGETQY
.	TRBJ2-6	TRBV7-9	ASSFVAGPSAALT
.	TRBJ1-4	TRBV7-2	ASSWAGTLNEKLF
TRBD1	TRBJ1-2	TRBV6-1	ASSGDRGLNYGYT
TRBD1	TRBJ2-5	TRBV28	ASSPEGQGDQETQY
.	TRBJ1-2	TRBV6-2/TRBV6-3	ASSPGQPRYGYT
.	TRBJ1-1	TRBV29-1	SVATRRAF
TRBD2	TRBJ2-3	TRBV20-1	SARGLAEPYTQY
TRBD2	TRBJ2-7	TRBV6-5	ASRYLAGGLYNEQY
.	TRBJ2-3	TRBV5-1	ASSLTVTDTQY
TRBD1	TRBJ2-2	TRBV11-2	ASSLTGAGTGELF
TRBD2	TRBJ2-1	TRBV6-6	ASSYSAGGNNEQF
.	TRBJ1-2	TRBV28	ASSDIPDRNYGYT
TRBD2	TRBJ2-7	TRBV9	ASSVEPSGPYEQY
TRBD2	TRBJ2-1	TRBV20-1	SAPFSGGVYEQF
.	TRBJ1-2	TRBV27	ASSSAANYGYT
TRBD2	TRBJ2-3	TRBV9	ASSVERAGETDTQY
TRBD2	TRBJ2-3	TRBV29-1	GASSGRTDTQY
.	TRBJ2-7	TRBV15	ATSRDLTMSSYEQY
.	TRBJ1-2	TRBV15	ATSRDSTDYGYT
TRBD1	TRBJ1-4	TRBV29-1	SVDRTGLNEKLF
.	TRBJ2-2	TRBV5-6	ASSLNLGLNTGELF
TRBD1	TRBJ1-3	TRBV4-1	ASSQARTGAHNSGNTIY
.	TRBJ1-4	TRBV15	ATSRDVGTNEKLF
.	TRBJ2-1	TRBV5-6	ASSLEGEQF
.	TRBJ1-1	TRBV12-3/TRBV12-4	ASSPRNTEAF
.	TRBJ2-1	TRBV7-2	ASSSGPRPYNEQF
.	TRBJ2-2	TRBV4-2	ASSPRVNLRGELF
.	TRBJ2-1	TRBV10-2	AGGYNEQF
.	TRBJ2-1	TRBV12-3/TRBV12-4	SNYTQTSPGGSYNEQF
TRBD1	TRBJ1-5	TRBV7-2	ASSLMGTGGQPQH
.	TRBJ2-3	TRBV7-9	ASSPVGTSTDTQY
TRBD1	TRBJ1-2	TRBV27	ASSSSTGRDGYT
TRBD2	TRBJ2-5	TRBV27	VSSLSGSREQY
.	TRBJ2-5	TRBV4-1	ASSQDGQYQETQY
.	TRBJ1-1	TRBV4-2	ASSHKRVGGTEAF
.	TRBJ2-1	TRBV5-1	ASRTSHTRSSYNEQF
TRBD2	TRBJ2-3	TRBV7-8	ASSLVSLAGLSTDTLY
.	TRBJ2-7	TRBV10-3	AISVTAPPYEQY
.	TRBJ2-7	TRBV19	ASSIRGGPYEQY